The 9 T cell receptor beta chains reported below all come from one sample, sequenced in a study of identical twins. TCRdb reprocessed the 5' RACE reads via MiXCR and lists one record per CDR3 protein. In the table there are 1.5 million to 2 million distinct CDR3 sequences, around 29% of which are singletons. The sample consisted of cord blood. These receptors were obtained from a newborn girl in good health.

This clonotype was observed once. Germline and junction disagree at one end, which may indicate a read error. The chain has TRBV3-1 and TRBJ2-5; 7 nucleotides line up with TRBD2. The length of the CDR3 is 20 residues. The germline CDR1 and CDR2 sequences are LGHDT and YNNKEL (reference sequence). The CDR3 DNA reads TGTGTCAGCAGCCCCCATCGAGGGACGGGAATTTTGGGCGGGAGAAAGACCCAGTACTTC. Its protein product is CVSSPHRGTGILGGRKTQYF.

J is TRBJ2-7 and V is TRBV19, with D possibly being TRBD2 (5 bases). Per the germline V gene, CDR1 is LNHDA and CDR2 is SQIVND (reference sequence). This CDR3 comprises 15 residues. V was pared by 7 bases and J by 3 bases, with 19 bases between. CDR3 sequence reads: CASTSRAGLFYEQYF. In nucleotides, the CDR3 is TGTGCCAGTACCTCACGCGCGGGCCTTTTCTACGAGCAGTACTTC. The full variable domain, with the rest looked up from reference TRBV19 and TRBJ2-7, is DGGITQSPKYLFRKEGQNVTLSCEQNLNHDAMYWYRQDPGQGLRLIYYSQIVNDFQKGDIAEGYSVSREKKESFPLTVTSAQKNPTAFYLCASTSRAGLFYEQYFGPGTRLTVT.

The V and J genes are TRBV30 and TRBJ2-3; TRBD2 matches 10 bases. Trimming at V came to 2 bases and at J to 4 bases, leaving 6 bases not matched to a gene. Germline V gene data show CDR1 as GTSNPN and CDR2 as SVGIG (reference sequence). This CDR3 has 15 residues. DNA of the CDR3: TGTGCCTGGAGTTTCCCTAGCGGGGGCCCAGATACGCAGTATTTT. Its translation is CAWSFPSGGPDTQYF.

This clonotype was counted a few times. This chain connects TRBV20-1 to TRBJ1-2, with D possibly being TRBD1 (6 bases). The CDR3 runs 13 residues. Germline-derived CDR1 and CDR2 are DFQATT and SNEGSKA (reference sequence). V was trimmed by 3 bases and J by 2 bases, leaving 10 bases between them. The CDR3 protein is CSASEGGNYGYTF. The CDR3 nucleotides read TGCAGTGCTAGTGAGGGGGGAAACTATGGCTACACCTTC.

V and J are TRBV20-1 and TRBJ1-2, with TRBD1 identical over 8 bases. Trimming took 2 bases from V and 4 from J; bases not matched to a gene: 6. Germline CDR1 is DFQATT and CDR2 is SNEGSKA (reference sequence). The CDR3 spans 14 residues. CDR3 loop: CSARLGTGAYGYTF. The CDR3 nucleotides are TGCAGTGCTAGATTGGGGACAGGCGCCTATGGCTACACCTTC.

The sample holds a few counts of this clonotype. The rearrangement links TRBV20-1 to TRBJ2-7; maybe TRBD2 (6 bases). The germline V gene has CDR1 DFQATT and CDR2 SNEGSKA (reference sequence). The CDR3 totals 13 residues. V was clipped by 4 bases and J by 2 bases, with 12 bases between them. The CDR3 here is CSATGTLPYEQYF. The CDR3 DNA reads TGCAGTGCTACCGGGACTCTACCCTACGAGCAGTACTTC.

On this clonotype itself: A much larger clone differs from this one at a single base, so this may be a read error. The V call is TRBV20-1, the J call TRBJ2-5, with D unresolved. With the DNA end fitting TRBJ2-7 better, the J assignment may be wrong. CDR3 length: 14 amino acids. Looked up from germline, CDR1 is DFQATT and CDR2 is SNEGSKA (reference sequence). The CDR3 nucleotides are TGCAGTGCTAGCCCTTCTAGTTCCCCCTACGAGCAGTACTTC. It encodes CSASPSSSPYEQYF.

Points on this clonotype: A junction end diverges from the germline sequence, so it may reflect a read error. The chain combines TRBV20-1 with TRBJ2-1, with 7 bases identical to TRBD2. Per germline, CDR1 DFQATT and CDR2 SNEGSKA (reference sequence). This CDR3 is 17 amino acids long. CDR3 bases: TGCGGTGCTAGGCGGGGAATTGGGGGGGGCTCCTACAATGAGCAGTTCTTC. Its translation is CGARRGIGGGSYNEQFF.

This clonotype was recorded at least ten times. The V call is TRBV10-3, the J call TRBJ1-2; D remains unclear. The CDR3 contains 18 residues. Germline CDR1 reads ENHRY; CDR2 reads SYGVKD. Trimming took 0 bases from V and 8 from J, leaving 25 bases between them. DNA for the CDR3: TGTGCCATCAGTGAGTCGACACTCACTGCTTATGGAGGGAAGGGCTACACCTTC. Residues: CAISESTLTAYGGKGYTF.